This passage covers 26 T cell receptor beta chains from one sample sequenced in a study of post-analysis software for immune sequencing data. Unique molecular identifiers tagged the TCR beta cDNA libraries. TCRdb recomputed calls from the PCR reads with MiXCR, one row per CDR3 protein. Seen here are about 380,000 distinct CDR3 sequences, 30% to 45% observed once, and the top ten hold about an eighth. The study, taken as a whole, reports: Patients had higher frequencies than controls of five TRBV segments, including TRBV5-6, TRBV5-1 and TRBV20-1.

Antigens of these TCRs are unknown. The sample consisted of blood. Source of these receptors: a girl between 5 and 17 years old with multiple sclerosis.

The J gene is TRBJ2-2, the V gene TRBV4-2; a weak D match, TRBD1 (6 bases). V was shortened by 5 bases and J by 1 base, with 11 bases between the two germline ends. In germline, CDR1 is LGHNA, CDR2 YNFKEQ. CDR3 length equals 15 residues. CDR3 in DNA: TGTGCCAGCAGCTCCTCGACAGGGAACACCGGGGAGCTGTTTTTT. This gives the protein CASSSSTGNTGELFF.

The CDR3 bases are TGCAGCGTTGATGAGGGAGTAGGTCAGCCCCAGCATTTT. It translates to CSVDEGVGQPQHF. The rearrangement uses TRBV29-1 and TRBJ1-5; D not certain. This CDR3 spans 13 amino acids. CDR1 is SQVTM, CDR2 ANQGSEA, per germline. V dropped 3 bases and J dropped 6 bases, with 12 bases sitting between them.

The chain carries TRBV5-1 and TRBJ2-7; weak D call: TRBD1 (5 bases). V shed 0 bases and J shed 0 bases, with 13 bases lying between them. The germline V gene has CDR1 SGHRS and CDR2 YFSETQ. The CDR3 has 16 residues. The CDR3 nucleotides are TGCGCCAGCAGCTTGGTGGGGTTGGACAACTCCTACGAGCAGTACTTC. Its translation is CASSLVGLDNSYEQYF.

CDR3 sequence: CASSLGQGGQDTQYF. In DNA, the CDR3 is TGTGCCAGCAGCTTAGGACAGGGAGGTCAAGATACGCAGTATTTT. This chain connects TRBV9 to TRBJ2-3, with 8 bases fitting TRBD1. CDR1 and CDR2 (germline): SGDLS, YYNGEE. V was clipped by 4 bases and J by 5 bases; unmatched bases: 9. This CDR3 contains 15 residues.

The CDR3 DNA follows: TGTGCCAGCAGCCCCCTCGGGACAGGCACAGATACGCAGTATTTT. Protein sequence: CASSPLGTGTDTQYF. V and J are TRBV5-4 and TRBJ2-3; 7 nucleotides agree with TRBD1. Germline-derived CDR1 and CDR2 are SGHNT and YYREEE (reference sequence). V shed 4 bases, J shed 1 base, and the junction held 6 bases outside the gene matches. The CDR3 covers 15 residues.

The rearrangement uses TRBV7-9 and TRBJ2-3; 7 nucleotides line up with TRBD2. The CDR3 loop spans 15 amino acids. V gave up 8 bases and J gave up 4 bases; unmatched junction bases: 12. Germline V gives CDR1 SEHNR, CDR2 FQNEAQ (reference sequence). The CDR3 sequence: CASGLAGALADTQYF. The CDR3 DNA reads TGTGCCAGCGGCCTTGCGGGAGCCTTGGCAGATACGCAGTATTTT.

The chain employs TRBV12-3 or TRBV12-4 and TRBJ1-4; D ambiguous. V dropped 6 bases and J dropped 0 bases, with 8 bases sitting between them. The CDR3 runs to 14 residues. CDR3: CASRYLATNEKLFF. The CDR3, as DNA: TGTGCCAGCAGATATCTTGCAACTAATGAAAAACTGTTTTTT.

The J gene is TRBJ2-3, the V gene TRBV4-1; 10 bases are a match to TRBD2. Trimming took 3 bases from V and 7 from J; bases not matched to a gene: 13. Germline CDR1 reads MGHRA; CDR2 reads YSYEKL. This CDR3 region has 17 residues. The CDR3 DNA reads TGCGCCAGCAGCCATCTCCTAGCGGGGGCCCACGGGAATACGCAGTATTTT. It encodes CASSHLLAGAHGNTQYF.

This clonotype was picked up a small number of times. The rearrangement links TRBV3-1 to TRBJ2-5, with TRBD1 matching 10 bases. With V trimmed by 1 base and J by 5 bases, 1 base remained unmatched. CDR1 is LGHDT and CDR2 is YNNKEL in the germline V gene (reference sequence). The CDR3 loop spans 14 amino acids. The CDR3 sequence is CASSQGTGGETQYF. For the CDR3, the DNA is TGTGCCAGCAGCCAAGGGACAGGGGGGGAGACCCAGTACTTC.

V gene TRBV5-1 combines with J gene TRBJ2-5, with D maybe TRBD1 (6 bases). There are 13 residues in the CDR3. V lost 5 bases and J lost 1, with 9 bases in between. Germline CDR1 SGHRS, CDR2 YFSETQ. The CDR3, as DNA: TGCGCCAGCAGAGCAGGGGTCCAAGAGACCCAGTACTTC. It specifies CASRAGVQETQYF.

The chain couples TRBV13 to TRBJ2-1; 12 nucleotides match TRBD2. The CDR3 has 14 amino acids. Germline CDR1 and CDR2: PRHDT and FYEKMQ (reference sequence). V gave up 1 base and J gave up 10 bases; unmatched junction bases: 2. In DNA form, the CDR3 reads TGTGCCAGCAGCTTAGCTAGCGGGGGGGCCGAGCAGTTCTTC. It codes for CASSLASGGAEQFF.

This clonotype was observed a few times. This chain connects TRBV12-3 or TRBV12-4 to TRBJ1-2, with 8 bases lining up with TRBD1. Trimming took 1 base from V and 8 from J; bases not matched to a gene: 6. The CDR3 contains 14 residues. CDR3 bases: TGTGCCAGCAGTTTAGGACAGGGGTTCGTGGGCTACACCTTC. Translating it yields CASSLGQGFVGYTF.

The CDR3 sequence: CASSPLDSVNEKLFF. The CDR3 DNA reads as TGTGCCAGCAGCCCTCTGGACAGCGTTAATGAAAAACTGTTTTTT. The gene calls are TRBV9 and TRBJ1-4, with D perhaps TRBD1 (6 bases). Deletions cut 4 bases from V and 4 bases from J, with 14 bases between. This CDR3 comprises 15 residues. CDR1 SGDLS and CDR2 YYNGEE come from the germline V gene.

The chain carries TRBV5-1 and TRBJ1-2, with a tentative D call TRBD1 (6 bases). Deletions cut 0 bases from V and 7 bases from J, with 13 bases between. This CDR3 contains 14 residues. CDR1 SGHRS and CDR2 YFSETQ come from the germline V gene. CDR3 amino acids: CASSLAKAGVGYTF. The CDR3 DNA reads TGCGCCAGCAGCTTGGCCAAGGCAGGGGTTGGCTACACCTTC.

This clonotype was counted only a few times. V and J are TRBV7-2 and TRBJ1-5; D gene uncertain. Germline CDR1 reads SGHTA; CDR2 reads FQGNSA. Trimming took 1 base from V and 3 from J, leaving 7 bases between them. The CDR3 is 14 residues long. In nucleotides, the CDR3 is TGTGCCAGCAGCTTAGTCTCCGACAATCAGCCCCAGCATTTT. Translation gives CASSLVSDNQPQHF. The entire variable domain, with the rest obtained from reference TRBV7-2 and TRBJ1-5, is as follows: GAGVSQSPSNKVTEKGKDVELRCDPISGHTALYWYRQSLGQGLEFLIYFQGNSAPDKSGLPSDRFSAERTGGSVSTLTIQRTQQEDSAVYLCASSLVSDNQPQHFGDGTRLSIL.

The sample holds one count of this clonotype. A read error may account for a junction end that differs from germline. V and J are TRBV12-3 or TRBV12-4 and TRBJ1-4; D ambiguous. This CDR3 has 11 amino acids. CDR3 bases: TGTGCCAGCAGTTTAGAGGATAAACGGTTTTTT. As protein: CASSLEDKRFF.

The chain recombines TRBV2 with TRBJ1-5, with TRBD1 as a possible D gene (5 bases). From germline, CDR1 is SNHLY and CDR2 FYNNEI. Trimming removed 6 bases from V and 1 base from J, with 10 bases in between. This CDR3 spans 14 amino acids. CDR3 nucleotide sequence: TGTGCCAGCAGCGGGACGGGGAGCAATCAGCCCCAGCATTTT. It specifies CASSGTGSNQPQHF.

The table lists this clonotype with a few counts. J is TRBJ1-2 and V is TRBV18; 7 nucleotides line up with TRBD1. Trimming at V came to 3 bases and at J to 1 base, leaving 2 bases not matched to a gene. The CDR3 consists of 14 residues. CDR1 and CDR2 (germline): KGHSH, LQKENI. CDR3 DNA: TGTGCCAGCTCACCGGGACAGATTAACTATGGCTACACCTTC. Translating it yields CASSPGQINYGYTF.

The chain joins TRBV4-1 to TRBJ2-5; TRBD2 matches at 7 bases. The last part of the DNA fits TRBJ2-7 better; the J call may be wrong. The germline V gene has CDR1 MGHRA and CDR2 YSYEKL. The CDR3 covers 15 residues. This CDR3 is CASSQEPGLLYEQYF. DNA for the CDR3: TGCGCCAGCAGCCAGGAACCGGGACTACTTTACGAGCAGTACTTC.

This clonotype was seen only a few times. This chain joins TRBV4-1 and TRBJ2-7; 9 bases map to TRBD1. J was trimmed by 6 bases and V by 2 bases; bases with no gene match: 11. The germline V gene encodes CDR1 MGHRA and CDR2 YSYEKL. This CDR3 has 16 residues. The CDR3 here is CASSQSRGQGFGEQYF. The CDR3, as DNA: TGCGCCAGCAGCCAAAGTCGAGGACAGGGGTTTGGCGAGCAGTACTTC.

This clonotype was observed a handful of times. The genes are TRBV7-3 and TRBJ2-1; D gene unclear. Per the germline V gene, CDR1 is SGHTA and CDR2 is FQGTGA. This CDR3 has 13 residues. V dropped 5 bases and J dropped 9 bases, with 14 bases sitting between them. The CDR3 region has the DNA TGTGCCAGCAGCCCCGCGGTTAGAGGTGAGCAGTTCTTC. This encodes CASSPAVRGEQFF.

This clonotype was seen only a few times. V gene TRBV5-1 combines with J gene TRBJ2-7; perhaps TRBD1 as D (6 bases). V lost 0 bases to trimming and J lost 7 bases, with 14 bases between them. Per the germline V gene, CDR1 is SGHRS and CDR2 is YFSETQ. The CDR3 extends over 14 amino acids. The CDR3 sequence is CASSLGDNPREQYF. The CDR3 nucleotides read TGCGCCAGCAGCTTGGGGGACAACCCCCGAGAGCAGTACTTC.

This chain uses TRBV7-9 with TRBJ1-6; D is unclear. CDR3 length: 17 residues. Per the germline V gene, CDR1 is SEHNR and CDR2 is FQNEAQ (reference sequence). Deletions cut 5 bases from V and 0 bases from J, with 14 bases between. CDR3: CASSPLGSSSYNSPLHF. DNA for the CDR3: TGTGCCAGCAGCCCTCTAGGGTCGAGCTCCTATAATTCACCCCTCCACTTT.

The chain uses TRBV15 and TRBJ2-7; 7 bases line up with TRBD2. The ends lost 0 bases at V and 5 bases at J; junction bases unmatched: 7. Germline V gene lookup returns CDR1 LNHNV and CDR2 YYDKDF (reference sequence). The length of the CDR3 is 15 residues. This CDR3 is CATSRDGVRGDEQYF. CDR3 bases: TGTGCCACCAGCAGAGATGGGGTTCGGGGGGACGAGCAGTACTTC.

The V call is TRBV29-1, the J call TRBJ1-1, with 7 bases aligning to TRBD1. The CDR3 consists of 14 residues. With 1 base clipped from V and 3 bases from J, the junction kept 5 bases outside the gene matches. The germline CDR1 and CDR2 sequences are SQVTM and ANQGSEA. CDR3 sequence (DNA): TGCAGCGTTGAAGTCCAGGGGGTATACACTGAAGCTTTCTTT. Its protein is CSVEVQGVYTEAFF.

This clonotype was detected a few times. The chain couples TRBV6-6 to TRBJ1-4; D possibly corresponds to TRBD1 (5 bases). Trimming shortened V by 7 bases and J by 15 bases, and 18 bases separated the two germline ends. CDR3 length: 12 amino acids. Germline assignment: CDR1 MNHNY and CDR2 SVGAGI (reference sequence). CDR3 loop: CASNAPGTRVFF. In DNA form, the CDR3 reads TGTGCCAGCAACGCGCCAGGGACGAGGGTGTTTTTT.